Below, one T cell receptor (beta chain) is given with its context. The target antigen is unknown. The CDR3 runs 14 residues. The V gene's germline CDR1 is MNHNS and CDR2 SASEGT. The germline V and J ends were trimmed by 4 bases and 1 base, with 8 bases remaining between them. This table comes from immunoSEQ multiplex PCR, and its TCRdb copy is limited to in-frame clones, with some not included. The sample contains approximately 640,000 clones, less than 95% of which appear only once. These data come from a study of shared clonotypes between healthy human individuals. Study-level findings and limits: Sample collection involved blood only; tissue repertoires are likely different. Naive CD4 clonotypes were shared across a few donors at roughly 5.3%.

The chain recombines TRBV6-1 with TRBJ2-1; no definite D call. The sequence was obtained from a man between 18 and 35 years old in good health. Some clones in this sample may be carry-over from other donors' samples. The material sequenced was memory CD8+ T cells from PBMCs. Subset in this sample: CD45RO+ cells pooled with CCR7-negative TemRA cells. This chain's CDR3 is CASSARQSYNEQFF. CDR3 nucleotides: TGTGCCAGCAGTGCGAGGCAGTCCTACAATGAGCAGTTCTTC.